Below, 5 T cell receptor beta chains from the same sample are listed, as sequenced in a study of T cell responses to AZD1222 COVID-19 vaccine. Repertoires were generated with immunoSEQ multiplex PCR, while TCRdb's copy carries only in-frame clones and drops some. In the table there are about 100,000 clones, 92% of which are singletons. This material consisted of peripheral blood, taken on day 0 of AZD1222 vaccination. All receptors derive from an adult in good health.

This clone has just a few counts. The chain is built from TRBV2 and TRBJ2-2; no firm D call. The CDR3 runs to 12 residues. The germline CDR1 and CDR2 sequences are SNHLY and FYNNEI. V was cut by 8 bases and J by 7 bases, with 11 bases left in between. Here the CDR3 reads CASGRFSGELFF. CDR3 in DNA: TGTGCCAGCGGCAGGTTCAGCGGGGAGCTGTTTTTT.

The chain recombines TRBV15 with TRBJ2-3, with 9 bases aligning to TRBD2. Per germline, CDR1 LNHNV and CDR2 YYDKDF (reference sequence). The CDR3 covers 16 residues. V lost 3 bases, J lost 2 bases, and 6 bases stayed unmatched. The DNA of the CDR3 is TGTGCCACCAGCAGTTACGGGACTAGCCCCACAGATACGCAGTATTTT. This sequence encodes CATSSYGTSPTDTQYF.

The CDR3 loop is CASSLGALDTQYF. The CDR3 DNA sequence: TGTGCCAGCAGTTTGGGAGCTTTAGATACGCAGTATTTT. The chain is built from TRBV28 and TRBJ2-3; D might be TRBD2 (5 bases). The V end lost 3 bases, the J end lost 5 bases, and 9 bases lay between the germline ends. CDR3 size: 13 residues. Germline values: CDR1 MDHEN, CDR2 SYDVKM.

The chain joins TRBV27 to TRBJ2-3; the match to TRBD2 covers 9 bases. Germline V lookup: CDR1 MNHEY, CDR2 SMNVEV (reference sequence). The CDR3 consists of 14 residues. V was clipped by 7 bases and J by 5 bases; unmatched bases: 7. The CDR3 region is CASMGAGGRDTQYF. CDR3 DNA: TGTGCCAGCATGGGAGCGGGAGGACGAGATACGCAGTATTTT.

This rearrangement joins TRBV27 to TRBJ2-1; 11 bases align to TRBD2. The germline V gene has CDR1 MNHEY and CDR2 SMNVEV (reference sequence). J gave up 4 bases and V 4 bases, and 3 bases lay outside the gene matches. The CDR3 covers 15 residues. The CDR3 here is CASSSLAGGYNEQFF. The CDR3 DNA is TGTGCCAGCAGTTCGCTAGCGGGAGGTTACAATGAGCAGTTCTTC.